The 9 T cell receptor beta chains below all came from one sample that was sequenced in a study of blood T cells in healthy people across ages. With a J-beta primer mix and a sample-barcoded 5' primer, a second PCR ran about 7 to 11 cycles. TCRdb redid the calling of the 5' RACE reads with MiXCR, one entry per CDR3 protein. Of around 1,800,000 distinct CDR3 sequences in the sample, about two fifths were seen once. The specimen sequenced was blood. The source of these receptors is a human donor in good health.

J is TRBJ1-2 and V is TRBV6-6, with TRBD1 matching over 7 bases. From germline, CDR1 is MNHNY and CDR2 SVGAGI (reference sequence). The CDR3 is 14 residues long. V was pared by 1 base and J by 5 bases, with 4 bases of the junction left unmatched. The CDR3 region has the DNA TGTGCCAGCAGTTACTGGGGACAGTGTTATGGCTACACCTTC. Its translation is CASSYWGQCYGYTF.

The chain carries TRBV28 and TRBJ1-2; no firm D call. The CDR3 length is 11 residues. CDR1 MDHEN and CDR2 SYDVKM come from the germline V gene. V was cut by 5 bases and J by 5 bases, with 6 bases left in between. The CDR3 DNA reads TGTGCCAGCAGTGCTCCGTATGGCTACACCTTC. This sequence encodes CASSAPYGYTF.

This clonotype has a single count. The chain uses TRBV12-5 and TRBJ1-5, with D possibly matching TRBD1 (5 bases). The germline V gene encodes CDR1 LGHNT and CDR2 FRNRAP. The ends were cut back, 7 bases at V and 3 bases at J, with 16 bases in the middle. CDR3 length: 15 residues. The CDR3 DNA sequence: TGTGCTAGTGCGACCGGGACTCGTCTCAATCAGCCCCAGCATTTT. Translation gives CASATGTRLNQPQHF.

This clonotype was detected a few times. The V and J genes are TRBV10-3 and TRBJ2-1, with TRBD2 identical over 15 bases. V shed 6 bases, J shed 0 bases, and the junction held 3 bases outside the gene matches. The CDR3 has 17 residues. CDR1 ENHRY and CDR2 SYGVKD come from the germline V gene. The CDR3 sequence is CAIRGLAGGTSYNEQFF. The CDR3 nucleotides are TGTGCCATCAGGGGACTAGCGGGGGGAACCTCCTACAATGAGCAGTTCTTC.

This clonotype was seen ten or more times. This chain uses TRBV12-3 or TRBV12-4 with TRBJ2-7; tentative D call: TRBD2 (6 bases). CDR3 size: 14 residues. The germline V and J ends were trimmed by 5 bases and 4 bases, with 15 bases remaining between them. CDR3 coding DNA: TGTGCCAGCAGTCTCGCGACGGGAGATTACGAGCAGTACTTC. Its protein is CASSLATGDYEQYF.

The chain couples TRBV5-1 to TRBJ2-1, with TRBD2 matching 9 bases. CDR3 length equals 15 residues. The V gene's germline CDR1 is SGHRS and CDR2 YFSETQ. The V and J ends lost 2 bases and 6 bases, in that order; junction bases with no gene match: 6. The chain's CDR3 is CASSFGAGGPNEQFF. The DNA for the CDR3 is TGCGCCAGCAGCTTTGGGGCGGGGGGGCCCAATGAGCAGTTCTTC.

V gene TRBV7-9 combines with J gene TRBJ2-3; possible D gene TRBD2, 5 bases. CDR1 and CDR2 from the germline V gene are SEHNR and FQNEAQ (reference sequence). The length of the CDR3 is 17 residues. V was pared by 5 bases and J by 2 bases, with 20 bases between. Here the CDR3 DNA reads TGTGCCAGCAGCCCACTAGATAGCCCACTACCCACAGATACGCAGTATTTT. Its protein is CASSPLDSPLPTDTQYF.

This clonotype was recorded once. V usage is TRBV5-1 and J usage is TRBJ2-1; perhaps TRBD1 as D (6 bases). CDR1 and CDR2 from the germline V gene are SGHRS and YFSETQ. The CDR3 has 13 residues. V was trimmed by 1 base and J by 8 bases, leaving 10 bases between them. As DNA, the CDR3 is TGCGCCAGCAGCTTGACAGGGTCGTATGAGCAGTTCTTC. This codes for CASSLTGSYEQFF.

The rearrangement links TRBV7-8 to TRBJ2-7, with 12 bases fitting TRBD2. This CDR3 contains 16 residues. The germline V gene has CDR1 SGHVS and CDR2 FQNEAQ. J lost 3 bases, V lost 4 bases, and 7 bases had no gene match. This chain's CDR3 is CASSSDGLAGSYEQYF. The CDR3 DNA reads as TGTGCCAGCAGCTCCGACGGACTAGCGGGGAGCTACGAGCAGTACTTC.